The rows below give T cell receptor beta chains drawn from one sample of a study of blood T cell repertoires in COVID-19. Repertoires were generated with immunoSEQ multiplex PCR, while TCRdb's copy carries only in-frame clones and drops some. The table shows 95,000 to 100,000 clones, with about nine tenths occurring only once. Sequenced material: peripheral blood. All receptors come from a man aged 50 to 59 with acute or convalescent COVID-19. CDR3s include the opening cysteine and the closing phenylalanine or tryptophan. The D gene is left open where the match is weak. The size of a clone is reported for some rows only, either as once, few or many, or as a class for expanded clones.

abundance: NA
j_gene: TRBJ2-2
v_gene: TRBV28
d_gene: NA
CDR3nt: TGTGCCACGGGTGGTACCGGGGAGCTGTTTTTT
CDR3aa: CATGGTGELFF

abundance: NA
j_gene: TRBJ1-2
v_gene: TRBV5-8
d_gene: TRBD1
CDR3nt: TGTGCCAGCAGCTTCGGCAGGGGGCATGGCTACACCTTC
CDR3aa: CASSFGRGHGYTF

abundance: NA
j_gene: TRBJ2-7
v_gene: TRBV7-2
d_gene: NA
CDR3nt: TGTGCCAGCAGCCTTCAGGGGACAACTACCTACGAGCAGTACTTC
CDR3aa: CASSLQGTTTYEQYF

abundance: NA
j_gene: TRBJ2-7
v_gene: TRBV27
d_gene: TRBD1
CDR3nt: TGTGCCAGCAGTCCCGGGACAGGGGGCTACGAGCAGTACTTC
CDR3aa: CASSPGTGGYEQYF

abundance: once
j_gene: TRBJ2-1
v_gene: TRBV5-4
d_gene: NA
CDR3nt: TGTGCCAGCAGCGAGTACAATGAGCAGTTCTTC
CDR3aa: CASSEYNEQFF

abundance: once
j_gene: TRBJ2-1
v_gene: TRBV19
d_gene: TRBD2
CDR3nt: TGTGCCAGTAGTGCGGGGACGGGAGGGTATGAGCAGTTCTTC
CDR3aa: CASSAGTGGYEQFF

abundance: few
j_gene: TRBJ1-2
v_gene: TRBV5-4
d_gene: NA
CDR3nt: TGTGCCAGCAGCCCGAACCCGGGACAATCTCTCTATGGCTACACCTTC
CDR3aa: CASSPNPGQSLYGYTF

abundance: NA
j_gene: TRBJ2-7
v_gene: TRBV7-9
d_gene: NA
CDR3nt: TGTGCCAGCAGCTGGTCAGGGGGGAGCGAGCAGTACTTC
CDR3aa: CASSWSGGSEQYF

abundance: NA
j_gene: TRBJ1-4
v_gene: TRBV19
d_gene: TRBD1
CDR3nt: TGTGCCAACCCCGGACAGGGGGCATGGGAAAAACTGTTTTTT
CDR3aa: CANPGQGAWEKLFF

abundance: NA
j_gene: TRBJ1-2
v_gene: TRBV3-1/TRBV3-2
d_gene: NA
CDR3nt: TGTGCCAGCAGCCACAGAGACTATTACACCTTC
CDR3aa: CASSHRDYYTF

abundance: NA
j_gene: TRBJ2-4
v_gene: TRBV2
d_gene: NA
CDR3nt: TGTGCCGGAAAGTCGGGTATGGGCATTCAGTACTTC
CDR3aa: CAGKSGMGIQYF

abundance: NA
j_gene: TRBJ1-1
v_gene: TRBV18
d_gene: NA
CDR3nt: TGTGCCAGCTCACCACCGGCAGGGCAGAACACTGAAGCTTTCTTT
CDR3aa: CASSPPAGQNTEAFF

abundance: NA
j_gene: TRBJ1-2
v_gene: TRBV6-2/TRBV6-3
d_gene: NA
CDR3nt: TGTGCCAGCAGTCCCGAGGGGGTGCGTGGCTACACCTTC
CDR3aa: CASSPEGVRGYTF

abundance: NA
j_gene: TRBJ1-5
v_gene: TRBV7-8
d_gene: NA
CDR3nt: TGTGCCAGCAGCTTCGGACAGAGAAATCAGCCCCAGCATTTT
CDR3aa: CASSFGQRNQPQHF

abundance: NA
j_gene: TRBJ1-2
v_gene: TRBV9
d_gene: NA
CDR3nt: TGTGCCAGCAGGCCAGTATCCCTTAACTATGGCTACACCTTC
CDR3aa: CASRPVSLNYGYTF

abundance: NA
j_gene: TRBJ1-1
v_gene: TRBV13
d_gene: TRBD1
CDR3nt: TGTGCCAGCGGCAGGACAGGGGAGGAGGCTTTCTTT
CDR3aa: CASGRTGEEAFF

abundance: once
j_gene: TRBJ2-2
v_gene: TRBV7-6
d_gene: NA
CDR3nt: TGTGCCAGCAGCTCCTCGGGGGCGAACACCGGGGAGCTGTTTTTT
CDR3aa: CASSSSGANTGELFF

abundance: NA
j_gene: TRBJ1-4
v_gene: TRBV10-1
d_gene: NA
CDR3nt: TGCGCCAGCAGTGATGGAGGGACAACTAATGAAAAACTGTTTTTT
CDR3aa: CASSDGGTTNEKLFF

abundance: NA
j_gene: TRBJ1-2
v_gene: TRBV25-1
d_gene: TRBD1
CDR3nt: TGTGCCAGCAGGGGGGCAGGGGGATTTAGCGGCTACACCTTC
CDR3aa: CASRGAGGFSGYTF

abundance: NA
j_gene: TRBJ1-1
v_gene: TRBV4-1
d_gene: TRBD1
CDR3nt: TGCGCCAGCAGCCAAGAGGGGACAGGGGTCAGGGGGACTGAAGCTTTCTTT
CDR3aa: CASSQEGTGVRGTEAFF

abundance: NA
j_gene: TRBJ1-2
v_gene: TRBV28
d_gene: NA
CDR3nt: TGTGCCAGCACCACCTCTGGGGACATCTCCCAGGGCTACACCTTC
CDR3aa: CASTTSGDISQGYTF

abundance: NA
j_gene: TRBJ2-1
v_gene: TRBV9
d_gene: NA
CDR3nt: TGTGCCAGCAGCGTAGAGGCTAGCTCCTACAATGAGCAGTTCTTC
CDR3aa: CASSVEASSYNEQFF

abundance: NA
j_gene: TRBJ1-2
v_gene: TRBV6-5
d_gene: NA
CDR3nt: TGTGCCAGCACTCAGACGGGCTATGGCTACACCTTC
CDR3aa: CASTQTGYGYTF

abundance: NA
j_gene: TRBJ2-2
v_gene: TRBV7-2
d_gene: NA
CDR3nt: TGTGCCAGCAGCTTAGGTATCGGGGAGCTGTTTTTT
CDR3aa: CASSLGIGELFF

abundance: NA
j_gene: TRBJ1-6
v_gene: TRBV2
d_gene: TRBD1
CDR3nt: TGTGCCAGCCGGGACAGGGCGTGGAATAATTCACCCCTCCACTTT
CDR3aa: CASRDRAWNNSPLHF

abundance: once
j_gene: TRBJ1-2
v_gene: TRBV25-1
d_gene: NA
CDR3nt: TGTGCCAGCAGTGAATCACGATGGGAGGTAAACTATGGCTACACCTTC
CDR3aa: CASSESRWEVNYGYTF

abundance: NA
j_gene: TRBJ1-2
v_gene: TRBV13
d_gene: NA
CDR3nt: TGTGCCAGCAGCTTAGGGAGGCAGGAGGTTGCTAACTATGGCTACACCTTC
CDR3aa: CASSLGRQEVANYGYTF

abundance: NA
j_gene: TRBJ2-7
v_gene: TRBV27
d_gene: TRBD1
CDR3nt: TGTGCCAGCAGTCATGGACAGGGAGGCATATACGAGCAGTACTTC
CDR3aa: CASSHGQGGIYEQYF

abundance: once
j_gene: TRBJ2-6
v_gene: TRBV5-5
d_gene: NA
CDR3nt: TGTGCCAGCAGCTTCCGGTTCTCTGGGGCCAACGTCCTGACTTTC
CDR3aa: CASSFRFSGANVLTF

abundance: NA
j_gene: TRBJ2-7
v_gene: TRBV5-1
d_gene: NA
CDR3nt: TGCGCCAGCAGCCCTCCTAGTAATCTCTACGAGCAGTACTTC
CDR3aa: CASSPPSNLYEQYF

abundance: NA
j_gene: TRBJ2-1
v_gene: TRBV5-4
d_gene: NA
CDR3nt: TGTGCCAGCAGCTTGGGGGGCCAGACAAGGGACAATGAGCAGTTCTTC
CDR3aa: CASSLGGQTRDNEQFF

abundance: NA
j_gene: TRBJ1-6
v_gene: TRBV18
d_gene: NA
CDR3nt: TGTGCCAGCTCACCTAAAACCGGGACTAGGGGAGAGTGGAATTCACCCCTCCACTTT
CDR3aa: CASSPKTGTRGEWNSPLHF

abundance: NA
j_gene: TRBJ2-2
v_gene: TRBV10-3
d_gene: NA
CDR3nt: TGTGCCATCAGTGACGCCGGGGAGCTGTTTTTT
CDR3aa: CAISDAGELFF

abundance: NA
j_gene: TRBJ1-6
v_gene: TRBV30
d_gene: TRBD1
CDR3nt: TGTGCCTGGCGACAGGGGGTCCGTAATTCACCCCTCCACTTT
CDR3aa: CAWRQGVRNSPLHF

abundance: NA
j_gene: TRBJ1-5
v_gene: TRBV28
d_gene: NA
CDR3nt: TGTGCCAGCAGTTATCTTAGCAATCAGCCCCAGCATTTT
CDR3aa: CASSYLSNQPQHF

abundance: NA
j_gene: TRBJ2-2
v_gene: TRBV9
d_gene: TRBD2
CDR3nt: TGTGCCAGCAGTTCCCCCGGACTAGCGGGGGCCCCCGGGGAGCTGTTTTTT
CDR3aa: CASSSPGLAGAPGELFF

abundance: NA
j_gene: TRBJ2-5
v_gene: TRBV7-2
d_gene: NA
CDR3nt: TGTGCCAGCACCGACCCCGCGGGCAAGGCCTACATCCAAGAGACCCAGTACTTC
CDR3aa: CASTDPAGKAYIQETQYF

abundance: NA
j_gene: TRBJ2-7
v_gene: TRBV21-1
d_gene: NA
CDR3nt: TGTGCCAGCAGCAAAAGGGACAGGCCCTACGAGCAGTACTTC
CDR3aa: CASSKRDRPYEQYF

abundance: NA
j_gene: TRBJ2-7
v_gene: TRBV14
d_gene: TRBD2
CDR3nt: TGTGCCAGCAGCCAAGTCTCAGCGGGGCCCTACGAGCAGTACTTC
CDR3aa: CASSQVSAGPYEQYF

abundance: NA
j_gene: TRBJ1-6
v_gene: TRBV28
d_gene: TRBD1
CDR3nt: TGTGCCAGCAGAACTACAGGGGCCGGGGGATCACCCCTCCACTTT
CDR3aa: CASRTTGAGGSPLHF

abundance: few
j_gene: TRBJ1-5
v_gene: TRBV5-1
d_gene: NA
CDR3nt: TGCGCCAGCAGCTTTGGAGGGGCCAATCAGCCCCAGCATTTT
CDR3aa: CASSFGGANQPQHF

abundance: NA
j_gene: TRBJ2-1
v_gene: TRBV18
d_gene: TRBD1
CDR3nt: TGTGCCAGCTCACAGGGGACAGGCGATTACAATGAGCAGTTCTTC
CDR3aa: CASSQGTGDYNEQFF

abundance: NA
j_gene: TRBJ1-5
v_gene: TRBV7-2
d_gene: NA
CDR3nt: TGTGCCAGCAGCTTTGCTCTGGCGGTCAATCAGCCCCAGCATTTT
CDR3aa: CASSFALAVNQPQHF

abundance: NA
j_gene: TRBJ1-5
v_gene: TRBV19
d_gene: TRBD1
CDR3nt: TGTGCCAGTTCGGGACAGAGCAATCAGCCCCAGCATTTT
CDR3aa: CASSGQSNQPQHF

abundance: NA
j_gene: TRBJ1-3
v_gene: TRBV20-1
d_gene: NA
CDR3nt: TGCAGTGGGGAGGCTGGAAACACCATATATTTT
CDR3aa: CSGEAGNTIYF